Each of the 21 T cell receptor beta chains below was sequenced from the same sample in a study of blood T cell repertoires in COVID-19. The table came from immunoSEQ multiplex PCR; TCRdb's copy has only in-frame clones and leaves some out. The sample includes around 150,000 clones, more than 80% seen only once; the top ten take roughly 6.5%. Sequenced sample: peripheral blood. Every receptor here comes from a human donor in a cohort sampled during active COVID-19.

J is TRBJ2-2 and V is TRBV4-3, with a weak D call TRBD2 (6 bases). The germline CDR1 and CDR2 sequences are LGHNA and YSLEER. V lost 6 bases, J lost 1 base, and 9 bases lay in between. There are 14 residues in the CDR3. The chain's CDR3 is CASSWDLNTGELFF. The CDR3 DNA reads TGCGCCAGCAGTTGGGACTTGAACACCGGGGAGCTGTTTTTT.

The rearrangement links TRBV5-1 to TRBJ2-2, with 9 bases identical to TRBD1. The germline V gene has CDR1 SGHRS and CDR2 YFSETQ. The trim removed 2 bases at V and 0 bases at J, leaving 8 bases unmatched. CDR3 length: 18 amino acids. The CDR3 coding sequence is TGCGCCAGCAGCTTCCCGACAGGGGGGATCGCGAACACCGGGGAGCTGTTTTTT. Amino acids: CASSFPTGGIANTGELFF.

The chain recombines TRBV7-3 with TRBJ2-1; 11 bases align to TRBD2. This CDR3 is 19 amino acids long. V was pared by 3 bases and J by 0 bases, with 10 bases of the junction left unmatched. Germline CDR1 reads SGHTA; CDR2 reads FQGTGA. CDR3 protein: CASSFMLAGGQSSYNEQFF. Here the CDR3 DNA reads TGTGCCAGCAGCTTTATGCTAGCGGGGGGCCAGAGCTCCTACAATGAGCAGTTCTTC.

This chain joins TRBV4-1 and TRBJ2-7; D not resolved. The CDR3 has 16 amino acids. V shed 0 bases and J shed 3 bases, with 15 bases lying between them. CDR1 MGHRA and CDR2 YSYEKL come from the germline V gene. The CDR3 loop reads CASSQEINEKSYEQYF. The CDR3 DNA reads TGCGCCAGCAGCCAAGAAATTAACGAGAAGAGCTACGAGCAGTACTTC.

The chain uses TRBV6-6 and TRBJ2-3, with 7 nucleotides matching TRBD2. The germline gives CDR1 MNHNY, CDR2 SVGAGI (reference sequence). The ends lost 8 bases at V and 3 bases at J; junction bases unmatched: 14. The CDR3 consists of 16 residues. The CDR3 protein is CASGNGEASGTDTQYF. DNA of the CDR3: TGTGCCAGCGGAAATGGGGAGGCTAGCGGAACAGATACGCAGTATTTT.

The V gene is TRBV3-1 (or the pseudogene TRBV3-2), the J gene TRBJ2-2; the match to TRBD2 covers 10 bases. The CDR3 length is 15 residues. J gave up 1 base and V 6 bases, and 2 bases lay outside the gene matches. Germline V gene lookup returns CDR1 LGHDT and CDR2 YNNKEL (reference sequence). The CDR3, as DNA: TGTGCCAGCAGGCGGACTAGCGGGAACACCGGGGAGCTGTTTTTT. Encoded protein: CASRRTSGNTGELFF.

The chain carries TRBV19 and TRBJ1-2; D ambiguous. The CDR3 runs 13 residues. Germline values: CDR1 LNHDA, CDR2 SQIVND (reference sequence). Trimming took off 1 base at V and 7 bases at J, with 10 bases between the two ends. Here the CDR3 reads CASSIGTGGGYTF. The CDR3 coding sequence is TGTGCCAGTAGTATAGGAACGGGAGGTGGCTACACCTTC.

V is TRBV14 and J is TRBJ1-2, with D uncertain. CDR3 length: 13 residues. In germline, CDR1 is SGHDN, CDR2 FVKESK. Trimming left V 0 bases short and J 3 bases short, with 5 bases between. The CDR3 DNA reads as TGTGCCAGCAGCCAAGATTTCTACTATGGCTACACCTTC. Its translation is CASSQDFYYGYTF.

The rearrangement links TRBV5-1 to TRBJ2-3; 12 bases line up with TRBD2. The CDR3 contains 18 residues. V dropped 5 bases and J dropped 0; count of bases not matched to a gene: 10. Germline V gene lookup returns CDR1 SGHRS and CDR2 YFSETQ. CDR3 in amino acids: CASSFRLAGAFSTDTQYF. CDR3 DNA: TGCGCCAGCAGTTTTAGACTAGCGGGGGCCTTCAGCACAGATACGCAGTATTTT.

This rearrangement joins TRBV6-5 to TRBJ1-2, with D possibly matching TRBD1 (5 bases). The CDR3 is 14 residues long. From germline, CDR1 is MNHEY and CDR2 SVGAGI. V was cut by 7 bases and J by 8 bases, with 20 bases left in between. The DNA of the CDR3 is TGTGCCAGCACTACCCGGCAGGGCGCTTGGGGCTACACCTTC. Translating it yields CASTTRQGAWGYTF.

The chain couples TRBV6-2 or TRBV6-3 to TRBJ2-7; the D is unclear. Germline loops: CDR1 MNHEY, CDR2 SVGEGT. V was pared by 6 bases and J by 1 base, with 7 bases between. The CDR3 loop spans 12 amino acids. The CDR3 loop reads CASSVSSYEQYF. CDR3 nucleotide sequence: TGTGCCAGCAGCGTATCGTCCTACGAGCAGTACTTC.

The genes are TRBV6-2 or TRBV6-3 and TRBJ1-2, with D maybe TRBD1 (6 bases). The CDR3 length is 13 residues. Germline V gene data show CDR1 as MNHEY and CDR2 as SVGEGT. V was cut by 2 bases and J by 3 bases, with 7 bases left in between. CDR3 sequence reads: CASSYKGDYGYTF. The CDR3 bases are TGTGCCAGCAGTTACAAGGGGGACTATGGCTACACCTTC.

This clone showed up many times. The chain joins TRBV11-3 to TRBJ1-5; D might be TRBD1 (5 bases). CDR1 SGHNT and CDR2 YENEEA come from the germline V gene. V lost 3 bases to trimming and J lost 0 bases, with 18 bases between them. The CDR3 extends over 18 amino acids. The CDR3 reads CASSFPPEGGVSNQPQHF. In DNA, the CDR3 is TGTGCCAGCAGCTTTCCCCCGGAGGGAGGGGTTAGCAATCAGCCCCAGCATTTT.

The chain couples TRBV28 to TRBJ2-7; D possibly corresponds to TRBD2 (7 bases). V was trimmed by 8 bases and J by 0 bases, leaving 17 bases between them. CDR1 and CDR2 (germline): MDHEN, SYDVKM. The CDR3 has 15 residues. CDR3 protein: CASHKGGGDSYEQYF. The DNA for the CDR3 is TGTGCCAGCCACAAGGGGGGAGGGGACTCCTACGAGCAGTACTTC.

V is TRBV24-1 and J is TRBJ2-2, with D possibly being TRBD1 (6 bases). V was shortened by 4 bases and J by 4 bases, with 12 bases between the two germline ends. The CDR3 contains 15 residues. Germline values: CDR1 KGHDR, CDR2 SFDVKD. CDR3: CATSDRTELTGELFF. Here the CDR3 DNA reads TGTGCCACCAGTGACCGGACAGAACTCACCGGGGAGCTGTTTTTT.

The gene calls are TRBV19 and TRBJ1-2; TRBD1 might be the D (5 bases). In germline, CDR1 is LNHDA, CDR2 SQIVND (reference sequence). This CDR3 is built from 15 residues. V lost 6 bases, J lost 2 bases, and 16 bases lay in between. The CDR3 here is CASSGAGRGNYGYTF. Written as DNA, the CDR3 is TGTGCCAGTAGCGGGGCAGGGCGGGGAAACTATGGCTACACCTTC.

The sample holds one count of this clone. The rearrangement joins TRBV7-3 to TRBJ2-7; TRBD1 matches 7 bases. Germline V gene sequence: CDR1 SGHTA, CDR2 FQGTGA. V lost 0 bases to trimming and J lost 5 bases; unmatched junction nucleotides: 7. The CDR3 loop spans 15 amino acids. The CDR3 is CASSLTRAQGDEQYF. As DNA, the CDR3 is TGTGCCAGCAGCTTAACGCGCGCCCAGGGGGACGAGCAGTACTTC.

This clone appeared once. The rearrangement joins TRBV7-2 to TRBJ2-5; D is possibly TRBD1 (6 bases). This CDR3 is 11 amino acids long. Trimming took 4 bases from V and 9 from J, leaving 9 bases between them. Germline CDR1 and CDR2: SGHTA and FQGNSA. CDR3 sequence: CASSSQGSQYF. The DNA of the CDR3 is TGTGCCAGCAGCTCCCAGGGGTCCCAGTACTTC.

J is TRBJ1-2 and V is TRBV15; D uncertain. The CDR3 contains 14 residues. Deletions cut 4 bases from V and 9 bases from J, with 18 bases between. Germline V gene data show CDR1 as LNHNV and CDR2 as YYDKDF (reference sequence). CDR3 in DNA: TGTGCCACCAGCAACAGAGAGAGCCGTAGGAGCTACACCTTC. Translating it yields CATSNRESRRSYTF. Looking up the rest from reference TRBV15 and TRBJ1-2 gives the full variable domain: DAMVIQNPRYQVTQFGKPVTLSCSQTLNHNVMYWYQQKSSQAPKLLFHYYDKDFNNEADTPDNFQSRRPNTSFCFLDIRSPGLGDTAMYLCATSNRESRRSYTFGSGTRLTVV.

The genes are TRBV7-3 and TRBJ1-3; D possibly corresponds to TRBD1 (6 bases). There are 17 residues in the CDR3. With 0 bases removed from V and 8 bases from J, the gap between germline ends came to 20 bases. The germline CDR1 and CDR2 sequences are SGHTA and FQGTGA. The CDR3 sequence: CASSLTGAGAGRDTIYF. DNA for the CDR3: TGTGCCAGCAGCTTAACGGGGGCAGGCGCCGGTCGAGACACCATATATTTT.

The chain recombines TRBV6-1 with TRBJ2-7; possible D gene TRBD1, 5 bases. The CDR3 is 17 amino acids. Germline CDR1 and CDR2: MNHNS and SASEGT. Trimming cost V 4 bases and J 4 bases, with 23 bases left between them. The CDR3 DNA reads as TGTGCCAGCAGTGGCTTGGGGCGAAGTGAGAAAGGATACGAGCAGTACTTC. It yields the protein CASSGLGRSEKGYEQYF.